The 19 T cell receptor beta chains reported below all come from one sample, sequenced in a study of blood T cell repertoires in COVID-19. The assay was immunoSEQ multiplex PCR, and TCRdb's table has in-frame clones only and misses some. The sample contains 90,000 to 150,000 clones, under 90% of which appear only once. Material for sequencing was peripheral blood. All receptors come from a man in his 60s with acute or convalescent COVID-19.

The chain is built from TRBV28 and TRBJ1-1; 8 bases fit TRBD1. The CDR3 is made up of 12 amino acids. CDR1 is MDHEN, CDR2 SYDVKM, per germline. Trimming took 5 bases from V and 9 from J; bases not matched to a gene: 5. CDR3 sequence reads: CASSLDRGQAFF. The CDR3 bases are TGTGCCAGCAGTCTTGACAGGGGACAAGCTTTCTTT.

For this clone: Other DNA sequences from this sample encode an identical CDR3 as well. The chain employs TRBV27 and TRBJ2-7; D is ambiguous. Germline V gives CDR1 MNHEY, CDR2 SMNVEV (reference sequence). Trimming removed 6 bases at V and 0 bases at J, with 18 bases between. CDR3 length equals 16 residues. Here the CDR3 DNA reads TGTGCCAGCAGCCCCTTTCCCTCGGCAGGCTCCTACGAGCAGTACTTC. As protein: CASSPFPSAGSYEQYF.

The J gene is TRBJ1-6, the V gene TRBV5-1; weak D call: TRBD1 (5 bases). The CDR3 runs to 16 residues. Trimming stripped 0 bases from V and 10 bases from J, with 17 bases between. Germline V gives CDR1 SGHRS, CDR2 YFSETQ. The CDR3 here is CASSLEQRGGRSPLHF. The CDR3 coding sequence is TGCGCCAGCAGCTTGGAACAGCGGGGGGGGAGGTCACCCCTCCACTTT.

A single count supports this clone. The chain employs TRBV30 and TRBJ2-1; the match to TRBD2 covers 12 bases. This CDR3 has 15 amino acids. Trimming cost V 3 bases and J 4 bases; bases outside gene matches: 4. Germline lookup yields CDR1 GTSNPN and CDR2 SVGIG (reference sequence). CDR3 in amino acids: CAWRNLAGGYNEQFF. As DNA, the CDR3 is TGTGCCTGGAGAAATCTAGCGGGAGGGTACAATGAGCAGTTCTTC.

This sequence joins TRBV28 and TRBJ2-5, with TRBD2 matching 12 bases. This CDR3 has 16 amino acids. In germline, CDR1 is MDHEN, CDR2 SYDVKM. Losses at the gene ends were 3 bases for V and 5 bases for J; bases not matched to a gene: 7. The CDR3 coding sequence is TGTGCCAGCAGTTTGCGGCTAGCGGGAGGGTGGGAGACCCAGTACTTC. It encodes CASSLRLAGGWETQYF.

This chain links TRBV14 with TRBJ2-7; unclear D gene. Looked up from germline, CDR1 is SGHDN and CDR2 is FVKESK. Trimming left V 1 base short and J 3 bases short, with 7 bases between. CDR3 length: 13 amino acids. CDR3 in DNA: TGTGCCAGCAGCCAAGCGGTTGTCTACGAGCAGTACTTC. This translates into CASSQAVVYEQYF.

This chain connects TRBV11-3 to TRBJ2-6; the D is unclear. From germline, CDR1 is SGHNT and CDR2 YENEEA. This CDR3 comprises 15 residues. The V end was cut by 0 bases, the J end by 2 bases, with 5 bases between. The CDR3 spells CASSLDTTGANVLTF. CDR3 DNA sequence: TGTGCCAGCAGCTTAGATACAACTGGGGCCAACGTCCTGACTTTC. The whole variable domain, filled in from reference TRBV11-3 and TRBJ2-6, reads EAGVVQSPRYKIIEKKQPVAFWCNPISGHNTLYWYLQNLGQGPELLIRYENEEAVDDSQLPKDRFSAERLKGVDSTLKIQPAELGDSAVYLCASSLDTTGANVLTFGAGSRLTVL.

About this clone: The junction shows a germline mismatch at one end, possibly a read error. The CDR3 protein is CASSPGAPTSGANVLTF. CDR3 bases: TGTGCTAGCAGCCCCGGAGCCCCTACTTCTGGGGCCAACGTCCTGACTTTC. V is TRBV7-7 and J is TRBJ2-6; D is unresolved. The CDR3 covers 17 residues. From germline, CDR1 is SSHAT and CDR2 FNYEAQ (reference sequence).

The chain employs TRBV5-6 and TRBJ1-1; D not certain. The CDR3 extends over 12 amino acids. In germline, CDR1 is SGHDT, CDR2 YYEEEE. V was cut by 5 bases and J by 7 bases, with 12 bases left in between. CDR3 residues: CASRPLEGEAFF. CDR3 bases: TGTGCCAGCAGACCTCTGGAGGGTGAAGCTTTCTTT. Together with reference TRBV5-6 and TRBJ1-1, the CDR3 gives the full variable domain: DAGVTQSPTHLIKTRGQQVTLRCSPKSGHDTVSWYQQALGQGPQFIFQYYEEEERQRGNFPDRFSGHQFPNYSSELNVNALLLGDSALYLCASRPLEGEAFFGQGTRLTVV.

This chain joins TRBV7-8 and TRBJ2-5; D gene uncertain. Trimming took off 3 bases at V and 1 base at J, with 9 bases between the two ends. The CDR3 totals 14 residues. From germline, CDR1 is SGHVS and CDR2 FQNEAQ. As DNA, the CDR3 is TGTGCCAGCAGCTTCGGAGACTCCCAAGAGACCCAGTACTTC. This sequence encodes CASSFGDSQETQYF.

This sequence joins TRBV7-8 and TRBJ2-5; 7 bases are a match to TRBD1. V lost 5 bases and J lost 4; bases outside the gene matches: 16. The germline CDR1 and CDR2 sequences are SGHVS and FQNEAQ. The CDR3 is made up of 17 amino acids. Here the CDR3 DNA reads TGTGCCAGCAGCCCCTCCCGACAGGGTACGGCGAGAGAGACCCAGTACTTC. It yields the protein CASSPSRQGTARETQYF.

J is TRBJ1-2 and V is TRBV12-3 or TRBV12-4; D call uncertain. This CDR3 comprises 13 residues. Trimming removed 10 bases from V and 4 bases from J, with 16 bases in between. CDR3 nucleotide sequence: TGTGCCACCGCTGAGGGAGGAGGCTATGGCTACACCTTC. Amino acids: CATAEGGGYGYTF.

The rearrangement uses TRBV3-1 (or the pseudogene TRBV3-2) and TRBJ2-2; 13 bases agree with TRBD2. The CDR3 has 18 amino acids. V dropped 1 base and J dropped 4; count of bases not matched to a gene: 6. Germline V gene lookup returns CDR1 LGHDT and CDR2 YNNKEL (reference sequence). Here the CDR3 DNA reads TGTGCCAGCAGCCAAGTAGTACTAGCGGGAGGGCCCACCGGGGAGCTGTTTTTT. It yields the protein CASSQVVLAGGPTGELFF.

The rearrangement joins TRBV7-8 to TRBJ2-1; the match to TRBD1 covers 7 bases. With 4 bases clipped from V and 6 bases from J, the junction kept 3 bases outside the gene matches. Germline V lookup: CDR1 SGHVS, CDR2 FQNEAQ. The CDR3 length is 13 residues. For the CDR3, the DNA is TGTGCCAGCAGCTCAAGACAGGGCAATGAGCAGTTCTTC. Residues: CASSSRQGNEQFF.

V and J are TRBV10-1 and TRBJ2-3; 7 bases line up with TRBD2. The CDR3 is 17 amino acids. CDR1 and CDR2 (germline): WNHNN, SYGVQD (reference sequence). The V segment lost 3 bases and the J segment 3 bases; nucleotides outside the gene matches: 12. CDR3 residues: CASSDSTGTKRTDTQYF. The DNA of the CDR3 is TGCGCCAGCAGTGACTCTACCGGGACTAAGAGAACAGATACGCAGTATTTT.

The chain has TRBV28 and TRBJ1-2; 12 nucleotides line up with TRBD1. Looked up from germline, CDR1 is MDHEN and CDR2 is SYDVKM. The CDR3 runs 17 residues. V was pared by 4 bases and J by 0 bases, with 6 bases of the junction left unmatched. CDR3 loop: CASSSGQGATTNYGYTF. CDR3 DNA: TGTGCCAGCAGTTCGGGACAGGGGGCGACCACTAACTATGGCTACACCTTC.

The chain links TRBV5-4 to TRBJ2-7; the match to TRBD2 covers 10 bases. The V gene's germline CDR1 is SGHNT and CDR2 YYREEE (reference sequence). Trimming cost V 4 bases and J 0 bases; bases outside gene matches: 7. This CDR3 region has 16 residues. The CDR3 here is CASSRNLAGVSYEQYF. Written as DNA, the CDR3 is TGTGCCAGCAGCCGAAATCTAGCGGGAGTCTCCTACGAGCAGTACTTC.

This chain uses TRBV5-4 with TRBJ2-7; D perhaps matches TRBD1 (6 bases). Trimming left V 3 bases short and J 7 bases short, with 14 bases between. The CDR3 sequence is 13 residues long. Germline V CDR1 and CDR2: SGHNT, YYREEE (reference sequence). CDR3 in amino acids: CASSSDGRGEQYF. The CDR3 DNA sequence: TGTGCCAGCAGCTCGGACGGAAGGGGGGAGCAGTACTTC.

This chain links TRBV7-2 with TRBJ2-1, with 8 nucleotides matching TRBD1. J lost 6 bases, V lost 3 bases, and 13 bases had no gene match. In germline, CDR1 is SGHTA, CDR2 FQGNSA. The CDR3 loop spans 17 amino acids. The CDR3 is CASSFYSGQGRGNEQFF. The CDR3, as DNA: TGTGCCAGCAGCTTCTACTCTGGACAGGGTCGAGGCAATGAGCAGTTCTTC. Full variable domain (rest looked up from reference TRBV7-2 and TRBJ2-1): GAGVSQSPSNKVTEKGKDVELRCDPISGHTALYWYRQSLGQGLEFLIYFQGNSAPDKSGLPSDRFSAERTGGSVSTLTIQRTQQEDSAVYLCASSFYSGQGRGNEQFFGPGTRLTVL.